This TCR beta chain was captured in a study of blood T cell repertoires in COVID-19. Under the authors' procedure: Reference gene primer amplification gave estimated nucleated cell counts. The table came from immunoSEQ multiplex PCR; TCRdb's copy has only in-frame clones and leaves some out. V, J and clone size derive from that table, while D and trimming were established from the DNA sequence. The data contain roughly 120,000 clones, about 87% of them singletons. The V and J ends lost 0 bases and 8 bases respectively, with 4 bases between them. CDR1 is SGDLS, CDR2 YYNGEE, per germline. CDR3 length equals 11 residues.

The specimen sequenced was peripheral blood. The receptor was isolated from a woman aged 45-60 years with acute or convalescent COVID-19. The rearrangement uses TRBV9 and TRBJ2-3; the D is unclear. The chain's CDR3 is CASSVGPTQYF. The CDR3 nucleotides read TGTGCCAGCAGCGTAGGGCCTACGCAGTATTTT. Looking up the rest from reference TRBV9 and TRBJ2-3 gives the full variable domain: DSGVTQTPKHLITATGQRVTLRCSPRSGDLSVYWYQQSLDQGLQFLIQYYNGEERAKGNILERFSAQQFPDLHSELNLSSLELGDSALYFCASSVGPTQYFGPGTRLTVL.